This passage covers 20 T cell receptor beta chains from one sample sequenced in a study of T cells in women clearing cervical HPV infection. TCRdb's table, derived via immunoSEQ multiplex PCR, lists solely in-frame clones and lacks some. The sample data list approximately 39,000 clones. The specimen sequenced was blood buffy coat. The source is a woman aged 18 to 75 with a cervical HPV16 infection that either progressed to CIN3+ or cleared (not recorded which).

About this clone: Its ends do not fully match the called genes, so a read error is possible. Sequencing ends 3 residues short of the CDR3 end; the germline J gene provides the rest. V gene TRBV4-2 combines with J gene TRBJ2-6; a weak D match, TRBD2 (5 bases). The CDR3 contains 17 residues. Germline V gene data show CDR1 as LGHNA and CDR2 as YNFKEQ. The CDR3 loop reads CASSQVASSSGANVLTF. CDR3 DNA (partial): TGCGCCAGCAGCCAAGTAGCGTCCAGCTCTGGGGCCAACGTC.

The CDR3 bases that were read are TGCGCCAGCAGCCAAGTTAAGGAGGGCTTTACTGAA. Amino acid sequence: CASSQVKEGFTE. The CDR3, in full, reads CASSQVKEGFTEAFF. This chain uses TRBV4-1 with TRBJ1-1; D is uncertain. Read sequence stops 3 residues before the CDR3 end, and the germline J gene provides the missing end. The CDR3 contains 15 residues. The V gene's germline CDR1 is MGHRA and CDR2 YSYEKL. The V end was cut by 1 base, the J end by 5 bases, with 14 bases between.

Turning to this clone: The read falls 3 residues short of the CDR3 end, and the missing part is taken from the germline J gene. The rearrangement joins TRBV7-3 to TRBJ1-1; 8 bases map to TRBD1. V lost 5 bases and J lost 4; bases outside the gene matches: 3. Germline-derived CDR1 and CDR2 are SGHTA and FQGTGA. This CDR3 has 13 residues. Partial CDR3 DNA: TGTGCCAGCAGCGCAGACAGGGGCACTGAA. Its protein is CASSADRGTE. The full CDR3 reads CASSADRGTEAFF.

With respect to this clone: The sequenced fragment ends 3 residues before the CDR3 boundary, so the rest is inferred from the germline J gene. The gene calls are TRBV14 and TRBJ1-1, with D perhaps matching TRBD1 (6 bases). Looked up from germline, CDR1 is SGHDN and CDR2 is FVKESK. The CDR3 runs 13 residues. The covered CDR3 bases are TGTGCCAGCAGCCAAGATCTTAGGGACAAA. Amino acids: CASSQDLRDK. From start to end, the CDR3 is CASSQDLRDKAFF.

With regard to this clone: The CDR3 is cut off 3 residues early in the read; its end comes from the germline J gene. The chain couples TRBV7-9 to TRBJ1-2; 7 bases agree with TRBD1. CDR1 and CDR2 (germline): SEHNR, FQNEAQ (reference sequence). There are 12 residues in the CDR3. The sequenced part of the CDR3 DNA is TGTGCCAGCAGCTCAGGGGGGAAGGAC. Protein product: CASSSGGKD. The entire CDR3 is CASSSGGKDYTF.

A remark on this clone: Read sequence stops 3 residues before the CDR3 end, and the germline J gene provides the missing end. This rearrangement joins TRBV19 to TRBJ2-1; TRBD2 matches at 12 bases. The CDR3 sequence is 18 residues long. Germline lookup yields CDR1 LNHDA and CDR2 SQIVND (reference sequence). After removal of 1 base from V and 2 bases from J, the junction contained 6 bases not matched to a gene. CDR3 in amino acids: CASSIASGGAIAYNEQFF. CDR3 DNA (partial): TGTGCCAGTAGTATAGCTAGCGGGGGGGCTATCGCCTACAATGAG.

CDR3: CASSEARGGGDRTDTQYF. Partial CDR3 DNA: TGTGCCAGCAGTGAGGCCCGCGGCGGGGGAGATCGCACAGATACG. The V gene is TRBV2, the J gene TRBJ2-3; 7 bases fit TRBD2. With the read ending 3 residues before the CDR3 end, the germline J gene is used to fill in that end. Germline V gene lookup returns CDR1 SNHLY and CDR2 FYNNEI. The CDR3 contains 18 residues. After removal of 3 bases from V and 1 base from J, the junction contained 13 bases not matched to a gene.

Note on this clone: The read finishes 3 residues shy of the CDR3 end, and the germline J gene is used to complete it. V gene TRBV18 combines with J gene TRBJ2-4; tentatively, D is TRBD2 (6 bases). Germline CDR1 and CDR2: KGHSH and LQKENI. The CDR3 extends over 16 amino acids. The sequenced part of the CDR3 DNA is TGTGCCAGCTCACCTCCGGAGGGGCCACTTGGCTATGGT. As protein: CASSPPEGPLGYG. The complete CDR3 sequence is CASSPPEGPLGYGQYF.

The CDR3 sequence: CASSEGEGGHEQFF. Partial CDR3 DNA: TGTGCCAGCAGTGAGGGAGAGGGGGGGCATGAG. V and J are TRBV6-4 and TRBJ2-1; maybe TRBD2 (7 bases). The read terminates 3 residues before the CDR3 end, so the remaining end is supplied by the germline J gene. V lost 3 bases, J lost 8 bases, and 14 bases lay in between. CDR1 MRHNA and CDR2 SNTAGT come from the germline V gene. CDR3 length: 14 residues.

To note about this clone: Coverage ceases 3 residues before the CDR3 finishes, and the germline J gene fills in the end. The chain carries TRBV24-1 and TRBJ2-3, with D perhaps TRBD1 (5 bases). Germline CDR1 KGHDR, CDR2 SFDVKD. With 0 bases removed from V and 2 bases from J, the gap between germline ends came to 8 bases. This CDR3 region has 15 residues. CDR3 sequence reads: CATSDLSRDTDTQYF. The sequenced CDR3 bases are TGTGCCACCAGTGATTTGAGCAGGGACACAGATACG.

The CDR3 DNA, read in part, is TGTGCCAGCAGCTCCTTGGGCCTTGTCACAGATACG. Its protein is CASSSLGLVTDT. Given in full, the CDR3 is CASSSLGLVTDTQYF. The rearrangement joins TRBV11-2 to TRBJ2-3; D gene ambiguous. The read halts 3 residues ahead of the CDR3 end, with the missing end drawn from the germline J gene. The germline V gene has CDR1 SGHAT and CDR2 FQNNGV. V lost 4 bases, J lost 2 bases, and 13 bases lay in between. The CDR3 contains 15 residues.

Regarding this clone: The DNA ends 3 residues before the CDR3 does, and the rest of the CDR3 is filled in from the germline J gene. The V gene is TRBV5-1, the J gene TRBJ2-7; D unclear. The V gene's germline CDR1 is SGHRS and CDR2 YFSETQ. CDR3 length: 15 residues. Between the trimmed V and J ends, which lost 4 bases and 2 bases, there was a span of 16 bases. The DNA read from the CDR3 is TGCGCCAGCAGCCTGAGTACAGAATCCACCTACGAG. This gives the protein CASSLSTESTYE. The complete CDR3 protein is CASSLSTESTYEQYF.

Regarding this clone: Read data end 3 residues before the CDR3 end; the end is taken from the germline J gene. The chain combines TRBV7-6 with TRBJ1-3; no clear D gene. The CDR3 covers 13 residues. From germline, CDR1 is SGHVS and CDR2 FNYEAQ. V shed 5 bases and J shed 1 base, with 6 bases lying between them. The sequenced part of the CDR3 DNA is TGTGCCAGCAGCCCTATGTCTGGAAACACC. It yields the protein CASSPMSGNT. In full, the CDR3 is CASSPMSGNTIYF.

A remark on this clone: The CDR3 goes on 3 residues after the read ends, and that part is filled in from the germline J gene. V usage is TRBV27 and J usage is TRBJ2-1, with TRBD2 matching 12 bases. The CDR3 runs 15 residues. Germline V gene sequence: CDR1 MNHEY, CDR2 SMNVEV (reference sequence). The ends lost 4 bases at V and 9 bases at J; junction bases unmatched: 7. CDR3 sequence: CASSSLLAGGIEQFF. CDR3 bases read: TGTGCCAGCAGTTCTTTACTAGCGGGGGGCATTGAG.

About this clone itself: The read ends 3 residues before the CDR3 terminus; that terminus is restored from the germline J gene. The V and J genes are TRBV3-1 (or the pseudogene TRBV3-2) and TRBJ2-7; possible D gene TRBD2, 6 bases. The CDR3 covers 15 residues. V was cut by 1 base and J by 2 bases, with 12 bases left in between. Germline V CDR1 and CDR2: LGHDT, YNNKEL (reference sequence). The CDR3 DNA, read in part, is TGTGCCAGCAGCCAAGCCCCTAGCGTTACCTACGAG. Translation: CASSQAPSVTYE. The full CDR3 reads CASSQAPSVTYEQYF.

As regards this clone: With the read ending 3 residues before the CDR3 end, the germline J gene is used to fill in that end. This rearrangement joins TRBV7-2 to TRBJ2-5, with TRBD2 identical over 7 bases. Germline CDR1 is SGHTA and CDR2 is FQGNSA. This CDR3 is 12 amino acids long. The V gene end was trimmed by 6 bases and the J gene end by 5 bases; junction bases not matched to a gene: 3. The covered CDR3 bases are TGTGCCAGCAGGGCTAGCGGCGAGACC. It encodes CASRASGET. The full CDR3 is CASRASGETQYF. Together with reference TRBV7-2 and TRBJ2-5, the CDR3 gives the full variable domain: GAGVSQSPSNKVTEKGKDVELRCDPISGHTALYWYRQSLGQGLEFLIYFQGNSAPDKSGLPSDRFSAERTGGSVSTLTIQRTQQEDSAVYLCASRASGETQYFGPGTRLLVL.

To note about this clone: Coverage ceases 3 residues before the CDR3 finishes, and the germline J gene fills in the end. The chain couples TRBV2 to TRBJ2-4, with 7 bases fitting TRBD1. The length of the CDR3 is 15 residues. In germline, CDR1 is SNHLY, CDR2 FYNNEI. Incomplete CDR3 DNA: TGTGCCAGCAGTGGCAGCACAGGGGAGAACTATGGT. As protein: CASSGSTGENYG. The complete CDR3 protein is CASSGSTGENYGQYF.

Turning to this clone: The missing CDR3 end, 3 residues past where the read stops, is filled in from the germline J gene. V and J are TRBV7-2 and TRBJ2-5, with D possibly matching TRBD2 (6 bases). V was cut by 0 bases and J by 2 bases, with 16 bases left in between. Germline V CDR1 and CDR2: SGHTA, FQGNSA. The CDR3 totals 17 residues. The sequenced CDR3 bases are TGTGCCAGCAGCTTAGCCCCGCCGGGGGTGTTACAAGAGACC. Its translation is CASSLAPPGVLQET. The entire CDR3 sequence reads CASSLAPPGVLQETQYF.

CDR3 bases read: TGTGCCAGCAGAACCTACGGGGGCAATCAGCCC. Encoded protein: CASRTYGGNQP. The full CDR3 protein reads CASRTYGGNQPQHF. This rearrangement joins TRBV6-2 or TRBV6-3 to TRBJ1-5, with D hard to call. The missing CDR3 end, 3 residues past where the read stops, is filled in from the germline J gene. There are 14 residues in the CDR3. Trimming removed 6 bases at V and 2 bases at J, with 11 bases between. CDR1 is MNHEY and CDR2 is SVGEGT in the germline V gene.

About this clone: The observed sequence ends 3 residues before the CDR3 terminus, with the missing tail filled in from the germline J gene. The J gene is TRBJ2-7, the V gene TRBV6-2 or TRBV6-3; TRBD1 aligns across 8 bases. This CDR3 is 15 amino acids long. Germline V CDR1 and CDR2: MNHEY, SVGEGT. Germline trimming cut 2 bases from V and 6 bases from J; bases unmatched to any gene: 9. Incomplete CDR3 DNA: TGTGCCAGCAGTTACGAGCGGGCAGGGGGCCTCGAG. This gives the protein CASSYERAGGLE. The full CDR3 reads CASSYERAGGLEQYF.